These T cell receptor beta chains were read from a single sample in a study of blood T cell repertoires in COVID-19. Method: immunoSEQ multiplex PCR; TCRdb's copy keeps in-frame clones and lacks some. The table lists 240,000 or so clones, 75% to 90% of them singletons, with 0.87% in the top ten. The sequencing input was PBMCs or T cells enriched from blood (not recorded which). The receptor set was obtained from a man aged 50-60 years who had been exposed to COVID-19. The CDR3 runs from the conserved cysteine through the conserved F or W. A D gene is named only where the DNA matches it firmly. Size is omitted from some rows. Given values are once, few, many or a class for expanded clones.

>TRBV3-1/TRBV3-2|.|TRBJ1-2|.
TGTGCCAGCAGCCAAGGTCCTTGGACACTCTATGGCTACACCTTC
CASSQGPWTLYGYTF
>TRBV19|.|TRBJ2-3|few
TGTGCCAGTAGTTCAAGGCGGGATACGCAGTATTTT
CASSSRRDTQYF
>TRBV27|TRBD2|TRBJ2-1|once
TGTGCCAGCAGTGGGACTAGCGGGCCAAACAATGAGCAGTTCTTC
CASSGTSGPNNEQFF
>TRBV5-1|TRBD2|TRBJ2-5|.
TGCGCCAGCAGCTTGGGCGGGACTAGCGGGAGCCAAGAGACCCAGTACTTC
CASSLGGTSGSQETQYF
>TRBV28|TRBD1|TRBJ1-1|few
TGTGCCAGCAGCCTCCCGGGACAGCGAGGAGTCACTGAAGCTTTCTTT
CASSLPGQRGVTEAFF
>TRBV6-5|.|TRBJ2-2|.
TGTGCCAGCAGTACAGGGCGGACCGGGGAGCTGTTTTTT
CASSTGRTGELFF
>TRBV24-1|TRBD2|TRBJ2-1|.
TGTGCCACCAGTGATCCAAGCGGGAGTGCGACTGAGCAGTTCTTC
CATSDPSGSATEQFF
>TRBV4-1|.|TRBJ1-6|.
TGCGCCAGCAGCCAGCGAAGCTCTTATAATTCACCCCTCCACTTT
CASSQRSSYNSPLHF
>TRBV5-1|TRBD2|TRBJ2-1|.
TGCGCCAGCAGCTGGAAAAGCGGGAGCGGCTTTCATGAGCAGTTCTTC
CASSWKSGSGFHEQFF
>TRBV5-1|.|TRBJ1-3|few
TGCGCCAGCAAAAGCTCTTTCTCTGGAAACACCATATATTTT
CASKSSFSGNTIYF
>TRBV11-2|.|TRBJ2-3|.
TGTGCCAGCAGCTACGAACCGGGTAGCACAGATACGCAGTATTTT
CASSYEPGSTDTQYF
>TRBV5-4|TRBD1|TRBJ2-6|.
TGTGCCAGCAGCAGCGGGACAGGGGTTACCTCTGGGGCCAACGTCCTGACTTTC
CASSSGTGVTSGANVLTF
>TRBV10-3|.|TRBJ1-2|.
TGTGCCATCAGTTCTCCTCCGGCCCTAGCTAACTATGGCTACACCTTC
CAISSPPALANYGYTF
>TRBV5-1|TRBD1|TRBJ1-6|.
TGCGCCAGCAGCATTGACAGGGAAAATTCACCCCTCCACTTT
CASSIDRENSPLHF
>TRBV10-2|.|TRBJ1-2|.
TGCGCCAGCGGGGCGAAGGGGAACTATGGCTACACCTTC
CASGAKGNYGYTF
>TRBV10-3|TRBD2|TRBJ2-3|.
TGTCGGACAGCCGGGACTAGCGGGGGCAGCACAGATACGCAGTATTTT
CRTAGTSGGSTDTQYF
>TRBV7-2|.|TRBJ2-5|.
TGTGCCAGCAGCCCCTACCGGGAGACCCAGTACTTC
CASSPYRETQYF
>TRBV30|TRBD1|TRBJ2-5|.
TGTGCCTGGAGTGAAATGACAGGGGGAACCCAGTACTTC
CAWSEMTGGTQYF
>TRBV10-3|TRBD2|TRBJ2-7|.
TGTGCCATCAGTGAACGGACTAGTTTCGACGAGCAGTACTTC
CAISERTSFDEQYF
>TRBV2|TRBD1|TRBJ1-4|.
TGTGCCAGCAGTACAACCCGGGACAGCCTTGAAAAACTGTTTTTT
CASSTTRDSLEKLFF
>TRBV11-2|TRBD1|TRBJ2-2|.
TGTGCCAGCAGCCTAAGACAGGGGATCGGGGAGCTGTTTTTT
CASSLRQGIGELFF
>TRBV7-2|.|TRBJ1-1|.
TGTGCCAGCAGCTTATGGTCCCAGTCGAACACTGAAGCTTTCTTT
CASSLWSQSNTEAFF
>TRBV30|.|TRBJ1-4|.
TGTGCCTGTGGTCCCAACCCCAGTGAAAAACTGTTTTTT
CACGPNPSEKLFF
>TRBV29-1|.|TRBJ2-4|.
TGCAGCGTTGAAGCCTTAGCCAAAAACATTCAGTACTTC
CSVEALAKNIQYF
>TRBV27|.|TRBJ1-5|once
TGTGCCAGCAGTTTATCGCCGGGGGGACAGCCCCAGCATTTT
CASSLSPGGQPQHF
>TRBV30|.|TRBJ1-3|.
TGTGCCTGGAGTCCCGCCAGGGCTCAGAGGGGAAACACCATATATTTT
CAWSPARAQRGNTIYF
>TRBV7-9|TRBD2|TRBJ2-7|.
TGTGCCAGCAGCCTTGGGACTAGCGGGCCGCAGTACTTC
CASSLGTSGPQYF
>TRBV10-1|.|TRBJ2-1|.
TGCGCCAGCAGCCCGAGGGGGGGAAGTGAGCAGTTCTTC
CASSPRGGSEQFF
>TRBV4-1|.|TRBJ1-2|.
TGCGCCAGCAGCCAAGAAAATTCGGTAAACTATGGCTACACCTTC
CASSQENSVNYGYTF
>TRBV30|TRBD1|TRBJ1-3|.
TGTGCCTGGGGAACAGGGGATGACTCTGGAAACACCATATATTTT
CAWGTGDDSGNTIYF
>TRBV7-2|.|TRBJ1-5|.
TGTGCCAGCAGCTTAGCGTTGAGGGGCAATCAGCCCCAGCATTTT
CASSLALRGNQPQHF
>TRBV5-4|TRBD1|TRBJ1-6|.
TGTGCCAGCAGCACCGGGACAGACAGGGGTGGTTCACCCCTCCACTTT
CASSTGTDRGGSPLHF
>TRBV11-2|TRBD2|TRBJ2-2|.
TGTGCCAGCAGCTTGAAACTAGCGGAGTACACCGGGGAGCTGTTTTTT
CASSLKLAEYTGELFF
>TRBV5-1|TRBD2|TRBJ2-2|.
TGCGCCAGCAGCTCACTAGCGGGGGGCCTCACCGGGGAGCTGTTTTTT
CASSSLAGGLTGELFF
>TRBV11-2|.|TRBJ2-3|.
TGTGCCAGCAACCCCGGACTCCGCCGCACAGATACGCAGTATTTT
CASNPGLRRTDTQYF
>TRBV11-2|TRBD1|TRBJ1-4|.
TGTGCCAGCAGCCCCAAGGGGACAGGGGGGGAAAAACTGTTTTTT
CASSPKGTGGEKLFF
>TRBV28|.|TRBJ1-3|.
TGTGCCAGCAGTGCCTACAGTGGTGGAAACACCATATATTTT
CASSAYSGGNTIYF
>TRBV4-1|.|TRBJ1-1|.
TGCGCCAGCAGCCAAGAAGCCAGGGCCCCTGAAGCTTTCTTT
CASSQEARAPEAFF
>TRBV2|.|TRBJ1-2|.
TGTGCCAGCAGTGAGTTGGGGGGGCTGAGTGGCTACACCTTC
CASSELGGLSGYTF
>TRBV24-1|.|TRBJ1-5|.
TGTGCCACCAGCCCCGGGCAGGGCGTCCAGCCCCAGCATTTT
CATSPGQGVQPQHF
>TRBV19|.|TRBJ1-3|.
TGTGCCAGTAGTATCGGGGGGGCTGCTGGAAACACCATATATTTT
CASSIGGAAGNTIYF
>TRBV19|TRBD2|TRBJ2-3|.
TGTGCCAGTAGTATGGACCCTTTCGCGCGGGAGGTGGGAGATACGCAGTATTTT
CASSMDPFAREVGDTQYF
>TRBV28|.|TRBJ1-2|.
TGTGCCAGCAGGACAGCTAACTATGGCTACACCTTC
CASRTANYGYTF
>TRBV5-1|.|TRBJ2-4|.
TGCGCCAGCAGCTTGAATACTGGACAGCTAGCCAAAAACATTCAGTACTTC
CASSLNTGQLAKNIQYF
>TRBV5-6|.|TRBJ1-1|.
TGTGCCAGCAGCTTGGTTGGGACAAATACTGAAGCTTTCTTT
CASSLVGTNTEAFF
>TRBV27|.|TRBJ1-6|.
TGTGCCAGCAGTTTGCGGGGGGCTTATTCACCCCTCCACTTT
CASSLRGAYSPLHF
>TRBV28|TRBD1|TRBJ1-5|.
TGTGCCAGCAGTTTATGGAAGAACAGGGGCGGCAATCAGCCCCAGCATTTT
CASSLWKNRGGNQPQHF
>TRBV9|.|TRBJ1-5|once
TGTGCCAGCAGCTCGTCAGGTTCAGGCAATCAGCCCCAGCATTTT
CASSSSGSGNQPQHF
>TRBV28|.|TRBJ1-5|.
TGTGCCAGCAGTTTGAGGAACAATCAGCCCCAGCATTTT
CASSLRNNQPQHF
>TRBV7-9|.|TRBJ1-3|.
TGTGCCAGCAGAATTACAGGGACGGGTGGAAACACCATATATTTT
CASRITGTGGNTIYF
>TRBV2|.|TRBJ2-2|.
TGTGCCAGCAGGCTAACAGGGTATGCCGGGGAGCTGTTTTTT
CASRLTGYAGELFF
>TRBV19|.|TRBJ2-1|.
TGTGCCAGTAACTGGAGGACGAGCTCCTACAATGAGCAGTTCTTC
CASNWRTSSYNEQFF
>TRBV6-5|TRBD1|TRBJ1-1|.
TGTGCCAGCAGGACAGGGGGCGCGAGCACTGAAGCTTTCTTT
CASRTGGASTEAFF